The clone carrying this TCR beta chain appeared a single time. The junction had 8 bases not matched to a gene; V was cut back by 3 bases and J by 4 bases. The CDR3 consists of 15 residues. In germline, CDR1 is SGHNT, CDR2 YYREEE (reference sequence). The protocol was immunoSEQ multiplex PCR, while the TCRdb copy is restricted to in-frame clones and leaves out a portion. The repertoire has approximately 50,000 clones, approximately 95% of them found once; the top ten carry 0.39%. The sample is drawn from a study of technical replicates of blood from a few donors. The TCR originated in a human donor in good health. The chain carries TRBV5-4 and TRBJ1-2; TRBD1 matches at 8 bases. Sequenced: T cells isolated from PBMCs. In nucleotides, the CDR3 is TGTGCCAGCAGCTCAGCGACAGGGGCCGGCTATGGCTACACCTTC. Encoded protein: CASSSATGAGYGYTF.